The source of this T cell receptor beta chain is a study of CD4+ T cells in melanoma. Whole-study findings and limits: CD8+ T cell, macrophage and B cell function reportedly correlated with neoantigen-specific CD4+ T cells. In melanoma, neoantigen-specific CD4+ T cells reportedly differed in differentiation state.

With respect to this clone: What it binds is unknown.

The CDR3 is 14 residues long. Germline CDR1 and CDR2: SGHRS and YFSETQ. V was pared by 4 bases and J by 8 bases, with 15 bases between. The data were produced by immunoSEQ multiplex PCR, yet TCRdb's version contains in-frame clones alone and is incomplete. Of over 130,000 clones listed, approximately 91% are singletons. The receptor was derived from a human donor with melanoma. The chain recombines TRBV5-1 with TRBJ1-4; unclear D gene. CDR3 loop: CASSPGLSGEKLFF. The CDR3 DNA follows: TGCGCCAGCAGCCCCGGGCTTTCCGGGGAAAAACTGTTTTTT.